The present entry profiles one TCR beta chain with its context. Its target is unknown. Use of 60 Vbeta and 13 Jbeta primers characterized the PCR. Sequenced by immunoSEQ multiplex PCR; TCRdb stores in-frame clones only, minus some. The sample has tens of thousands of clones; less than 75% are singletons. The source of the sample is a study of cytomegalovirus exposure and HLA in healthy donors. Findings and caveats of the study: Clonal expansion, a later analysis showed, was greater in HLA-associated TCR beta chains than in equally common others. The study listed 164 cytomegalovirus-associated TCR beta chains. From TCR beta sequences, most subjects' HLA-A and HLA-B alleles were reportedly predicted accurately.

CDR1 LGHNA and CDR2 YSLEER come from the germline V gene. There are 16 residues in the CDR3. V was clipped by 1 base and J by 4 bases, with 16 bases between them. The receptor was isolated from a man aged 40-55 years in good health and CMV-seropositive. The sequencing sample was made of PBMCs. The genes are TRBV4-3 and TRBJ1-2; D unclear. The CDR3 DNA sequence: TGCGCCAGCAGCCAAGTGGGCGAGGGCCGCTCCTATGGCTACACCTTC. Its translation is CASSQVGEGRSYGYTF.